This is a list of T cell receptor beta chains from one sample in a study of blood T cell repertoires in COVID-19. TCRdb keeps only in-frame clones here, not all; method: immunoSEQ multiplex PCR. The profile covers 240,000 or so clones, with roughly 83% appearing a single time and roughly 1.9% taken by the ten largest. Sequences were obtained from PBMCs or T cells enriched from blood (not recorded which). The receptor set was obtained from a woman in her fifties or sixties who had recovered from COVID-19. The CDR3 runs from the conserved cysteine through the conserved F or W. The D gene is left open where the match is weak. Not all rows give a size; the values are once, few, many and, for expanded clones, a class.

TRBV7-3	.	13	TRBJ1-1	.	TGTGCCAGCAGCCCGGGAAGTCGGACTGAAGCTTTCTTT	CASSPGSRTEAFF
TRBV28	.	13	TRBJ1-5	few	TGTGCCAGCAGTTTCCGGGGACAACAGCCCCAGCATTTT	CASSFRGQQPQHF
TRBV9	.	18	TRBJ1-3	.	TGTGCCAGCAGCGTAGTAGCAGACAGTAGATTCTCTGGAAACACCATATATTTT	CASSVVADSRFSGNTIYF
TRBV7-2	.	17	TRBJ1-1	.	TGTGCCAGCAGCCCGCAACCCGGGGGGGGAGGGGACACTGAAGCTTTCTTT	CASSPQPGGGGDTEAFF
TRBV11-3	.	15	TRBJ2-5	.	TGTGCCAGCAGCTTAGCGCCGGGAGTGGGTGAGACCCAGTACTTC	CASSLAPGVGETQYF
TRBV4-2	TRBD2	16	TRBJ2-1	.	TGTGCCAGCAGCCAAGATCGGCGGGGGGGCCCCAATGAGCAGTTCTTC	CASSQDRRGGPNEQFF
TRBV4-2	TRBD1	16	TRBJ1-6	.	TGTGCCAGCAGCCATTCCCCGGGACAGGGAAGCTCACCCCTCCACTTT	CASSHSPGQGSSPLHF
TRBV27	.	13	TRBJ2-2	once	TGTGCCAGCAGTTTAATATCCTCCGGGGAGCTGTTTTTT	CASSLISSGELFF
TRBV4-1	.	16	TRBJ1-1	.	TGCGCCAGCAGCCAAGACATACAGGGAAGAAACACTGAAGCTTTCTTT	CASSQDIQGRNTEAFF
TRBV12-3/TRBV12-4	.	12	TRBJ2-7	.	TGTGCCAGCAGTGAGAGGGTCTACGAGCAGTACTTC	CASSERVYEQYF
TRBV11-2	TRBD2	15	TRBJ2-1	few	TGTGCCAGCAGCTTAACACTAGCGGAGCGGAATGAGCAGTTCTTC	CASSLTLAERNEQFF
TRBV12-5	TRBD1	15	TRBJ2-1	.	TGTGCTAGTGGTTTTTTTGGGACAGGGAGGAATGAGCAGTTCTTC	CASGFFGTGRNEQFF
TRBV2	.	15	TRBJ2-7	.	TGTGCCAGCAGTGAAGCGCCGCTAGTCGGCGAGGAGCAGTACTTC	CASSEAPLVGEEQYF
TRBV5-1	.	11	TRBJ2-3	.	TGCGCCAGCAGCTCAACAGATACGCAGTATTTT	CASSSTDTQYF
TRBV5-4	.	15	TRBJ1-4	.	TGTGCCAGCAGCTTAGCGGCAGGGGTAAATGAAAAACTGTTTTTT	CASSLAAGVNEKLFF
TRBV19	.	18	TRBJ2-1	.	TGTGCCAGTAGTACCAAAGCACCGGAGCGGGTCTACTACAATGAGCAGTTCTTC	CASSTKAPERVYYNEQFF
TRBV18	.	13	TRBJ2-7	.	TGTGCCAGCTCACAACAGCAGGGCTACGAGCAGTACTTC	CASSQQQGYEQYF
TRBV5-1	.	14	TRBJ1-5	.	TGCGCCAGCAGCTTGGGGGCCGACAATCAGCCCCAGCATTTT	CASSLGADNQPQHF
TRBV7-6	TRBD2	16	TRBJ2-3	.	TGTGCCAGCAGCTTACTAGCGGGCCCTAGCACAGATACGCAGTATTTT	CASSLLAGPSTDTQYF
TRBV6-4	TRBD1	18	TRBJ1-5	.	TGTGCCAGCAGTGACTCTTCGTGGGGACAGGGGGGAGATCAGCCCCAGCATTTT	CASSDSSWGQGGDQPQHF
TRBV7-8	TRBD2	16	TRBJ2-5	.	TGTGCCAGCAGCTTACCCGGGACTAGCGGGGGAGGGACCCAGTACTTC	CASSLPGTSGGGTQYF
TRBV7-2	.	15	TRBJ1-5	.	TGTGCCAGCAGCCTACACGACAGTTTTAATCAGCCCCAGCATTTT	CASSLHDSFNQPQHF
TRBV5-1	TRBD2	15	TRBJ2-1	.	TGCGCCAGCAGCACCCTCCCTGCGGGAGGACTTGAGCAGTTCTTC	CASSTLPAGGLEQFF
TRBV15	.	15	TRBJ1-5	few	TGTGCCACCAGCATCAGGACTGCTAGCAATCAGCCCCAGCATTTT	CATSIRTASNQPQHF
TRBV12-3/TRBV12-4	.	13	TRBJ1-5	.	TGTGCCAGCAGTTTGGGGGGTCTAGCAGCCCAGCATTTT	CASSLGGLAAQHF
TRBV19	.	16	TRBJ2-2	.	TGTGCCAGTAGTATCATAGGGGCCTTTAACACCGGGGAGCTGTTTTTT	CASSIIGAFNTGELFF
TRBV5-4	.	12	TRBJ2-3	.	TGTGCCAGCAGCTCAGTCGCAGATACGCAGTATTTT	CASSSVADTQYF
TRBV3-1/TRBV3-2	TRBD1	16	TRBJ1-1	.	TGTGCCAGCAGCCAAAACGCAGGGGGCTGGGGGACTGAAGCTTTCTTT	CASSQNAGGWGTEAFF
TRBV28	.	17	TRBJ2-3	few	TGTGCCAGCCCCCCGACGGAGGACACTGGGAGGACAGATACGCAGTATTTT	CASPPTEDTGRTDTQYF
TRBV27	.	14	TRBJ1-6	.	TGTGCCAGCAGAGGGGGACGTTTTAATTCACCCCTCCACTTT	CASRGGRFNSPLHF
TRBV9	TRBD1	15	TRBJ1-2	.	TGTGCCAGCAGCGTAATGCCTCACAGGGGAGATGGCTACACCTTC	CASSVMPHRGDGYTF
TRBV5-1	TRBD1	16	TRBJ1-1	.	TGCGCCAGCAGCGAGACAGGGGGCGCCGTCAATGCTGAAGCTTTCTTT	CASSETGGAVNAEAFF
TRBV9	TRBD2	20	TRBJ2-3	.	TGTGCCAGCAGCGTAGCTATTGGTGCTAGCGGGGGTCTTAGCACAGATACGCAGTATTTT	CASSVAIGASGGLSTDTQYF
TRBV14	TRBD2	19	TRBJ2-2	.	TGTGCCAGCAGCCACCTGGGACTAGCGGGAGATCGAAGGACCGGGGAGCTGTTTTTT	CASSHLGLAGDRRTGELFF
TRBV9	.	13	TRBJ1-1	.	TGTGCCAGCAGCGCCTTCAGGAACACTGAAGCTTTCTTT	CASSAFRNTEAFF
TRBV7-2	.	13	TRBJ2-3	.	TGTGCCAGCAGCCTAATACTCGTCGATACGCAGTATTTT	CASSLILVDTQYF
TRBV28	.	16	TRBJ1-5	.	TGTGCCAGCAGTTTAACATCCCAGGGGTCTCATCAGCCCCAGCATTTT	CASSLTSQGSHQPQHF
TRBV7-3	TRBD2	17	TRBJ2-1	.	TGTGCCAGCAGCCCGAGGACTAGCGGGGGGGAAAACAATGAGCAGTTCTTC	CASSPRTSGGENNEQFF
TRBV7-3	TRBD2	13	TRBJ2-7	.	TGTGCCAGCAGCCTGCGACTAGCTGGTGAGCAGTACTTC	CASSLRLAGEQYF
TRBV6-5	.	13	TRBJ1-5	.	TGTGCCAGCAGGCGATCGCGCAATCAGCCCCAGCATTTT	CASRRSRNQPQHF
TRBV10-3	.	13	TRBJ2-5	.	TGTGCCACGCGACGGGACAATTCAGAGACCCAGTACTTC	CATRRDNSETQYF
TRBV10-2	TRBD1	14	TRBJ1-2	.	TGCGCCAGCAGCGCCTACAGGGGCGGCTATGGCTACACCTTC	CASSAYRGGYGYTF
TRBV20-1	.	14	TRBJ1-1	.	TGCAGTGCTAGTGTCGCTTCGCGGAACACTGAAGCTTTCTTT	CSASVASRNTEAFF
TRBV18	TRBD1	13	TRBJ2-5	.	TGTGCCAGCTCACCGACAGGGCCGGAGACCCAGTACTTC	CASSPTGPETQYF
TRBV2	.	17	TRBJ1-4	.	TGTGCCAGCAGTGAATGGCATCTCGCAGGAACTAATGAAAAACTGTTTTTT	CASSEWHLAGTNEKLFF
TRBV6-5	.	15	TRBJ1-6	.	TGTGCCAGCAGTTACTCGACGCGAGGGTATTCACCCCTCCACTTT	CASSYSTRGYSPLHF
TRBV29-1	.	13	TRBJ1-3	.	TGCAGCGTTGGATTCAGCTCTGGAAACACCATATATTTT	CSVGFSSGNTIYF
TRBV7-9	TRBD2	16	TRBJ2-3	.	TGTGCCAGCAGCTCGGGACTAGCGGGGGGGCCAGATACGCAGTATTTT	CASSSGLAGGPDTQYF
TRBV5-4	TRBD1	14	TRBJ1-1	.	TGTGCCAGCAGCCCGGGACAGGCAAACACTGAAGCTTTCTTT	CASSPGQANTEAFF